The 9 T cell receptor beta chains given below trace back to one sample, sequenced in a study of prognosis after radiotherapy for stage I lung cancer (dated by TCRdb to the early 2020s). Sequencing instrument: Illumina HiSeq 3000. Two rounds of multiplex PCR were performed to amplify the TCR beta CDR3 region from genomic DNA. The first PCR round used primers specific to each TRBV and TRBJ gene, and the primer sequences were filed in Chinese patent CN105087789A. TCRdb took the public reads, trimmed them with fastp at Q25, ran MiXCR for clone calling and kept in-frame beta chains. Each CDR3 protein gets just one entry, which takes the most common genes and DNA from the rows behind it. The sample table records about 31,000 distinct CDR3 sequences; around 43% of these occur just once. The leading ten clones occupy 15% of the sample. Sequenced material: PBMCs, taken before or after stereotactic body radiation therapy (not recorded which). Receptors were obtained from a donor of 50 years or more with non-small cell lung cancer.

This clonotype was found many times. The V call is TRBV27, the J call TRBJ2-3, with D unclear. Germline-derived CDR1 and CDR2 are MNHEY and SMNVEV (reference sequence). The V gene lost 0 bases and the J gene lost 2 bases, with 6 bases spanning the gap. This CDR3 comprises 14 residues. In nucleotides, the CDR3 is TGTGCCAGCAGTTTATCACTGAACACAGATACGCAGTATTTT. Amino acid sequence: CASSLSLNTDTQYF.

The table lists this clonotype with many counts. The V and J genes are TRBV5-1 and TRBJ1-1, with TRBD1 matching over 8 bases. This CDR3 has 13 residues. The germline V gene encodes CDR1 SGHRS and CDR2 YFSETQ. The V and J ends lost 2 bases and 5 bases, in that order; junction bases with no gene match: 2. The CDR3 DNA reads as TGCGCCAGCAGCTTTCAGGGGGCGACTGAAGCTTTCTTT. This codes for CASSFQGATEAFF.

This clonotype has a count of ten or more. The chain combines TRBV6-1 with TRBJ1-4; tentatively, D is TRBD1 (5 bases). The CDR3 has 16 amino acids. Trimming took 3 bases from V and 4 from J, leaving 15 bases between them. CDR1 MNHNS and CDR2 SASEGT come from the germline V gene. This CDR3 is CASSDQATASNEKLFF. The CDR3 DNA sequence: TGTGCCAGCAGTGACCAGGCGACAGCAAGTAATGAAAAACTGTTTTTT.

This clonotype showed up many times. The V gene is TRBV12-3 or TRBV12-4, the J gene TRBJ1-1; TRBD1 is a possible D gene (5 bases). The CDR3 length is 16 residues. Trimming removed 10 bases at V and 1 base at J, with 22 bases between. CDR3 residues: CATHGGGEEANTEAFF. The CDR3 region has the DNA TGTGCCACCCATGGGGGGGGTGAAGAAGCGAACACTGAAGCTTTCTTT.

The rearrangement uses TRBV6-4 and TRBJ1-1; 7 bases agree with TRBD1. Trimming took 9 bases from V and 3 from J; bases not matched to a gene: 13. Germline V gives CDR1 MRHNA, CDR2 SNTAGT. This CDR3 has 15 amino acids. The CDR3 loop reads CASSSQGGGHTEAFF. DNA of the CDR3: TGTGCCAGTAGTTCCCAGGGAGGGGGCCACACTGAAGCTTTCTTT.

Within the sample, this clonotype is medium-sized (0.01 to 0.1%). The CDR3 loop reads CASSPGTYTYNEQFF. In DNA form, the CDR3 reads TGTGCCAGCAGTCCCGGGACATATACCTACAATGAGCAGTTCTTC. The rearrangement joins TRBV12-3 or TRBV12-4 to TRBJ2-1, with TRBD1 as a possible D gene (6 bases). Trimming left V 5 bases short and J 2 bases short, with 13 bases between. The CDR3 is 15 amino acids.

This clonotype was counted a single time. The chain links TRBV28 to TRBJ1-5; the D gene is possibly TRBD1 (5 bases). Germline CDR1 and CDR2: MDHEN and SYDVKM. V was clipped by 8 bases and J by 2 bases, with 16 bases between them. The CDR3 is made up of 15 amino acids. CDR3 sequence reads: CASVPGTGGNQPQHF. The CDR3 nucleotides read TGTGCCAGCGTCCCCGGGACGGGTGGCAATCAGCCCCAGCATTTT. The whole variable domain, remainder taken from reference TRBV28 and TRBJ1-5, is DVKVTQSSRYLVKRTGEKVFLECVQDMDHENMFWYRQDPGLGLRLIYFSYDVKMKEKGDIPEGYSVSREKKERFSLILESASTNQTSMYLCASVPGTGGNQPQHFGDGTRLSIL.

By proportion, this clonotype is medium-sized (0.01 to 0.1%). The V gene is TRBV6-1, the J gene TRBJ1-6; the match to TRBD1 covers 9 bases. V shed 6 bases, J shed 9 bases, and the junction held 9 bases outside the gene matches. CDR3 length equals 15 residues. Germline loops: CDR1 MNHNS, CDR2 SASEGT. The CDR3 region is CASSPGQGSFSPLHF. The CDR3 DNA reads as TGTGCCAGCAGCCCGGGACAGGGAAGTTTTTCACCCCTCCACTTT.

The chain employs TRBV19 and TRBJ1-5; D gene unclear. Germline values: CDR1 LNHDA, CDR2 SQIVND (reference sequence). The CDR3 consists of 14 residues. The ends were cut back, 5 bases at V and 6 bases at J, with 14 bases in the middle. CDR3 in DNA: TGTGCCAGTAGTCAAGAGAGACTGGGTCAGCCCCAGCATTTT. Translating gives CASSQERLGQPQHF.